One and the same sample provided the 14 T cell receptor beta chains below, sequenced in a study of blood T cell repertoires in COVID-19. Clones were read by immunoSEQ multiplex PCR, and TCRdb kept only the in-frame ones, dropping some. This sample carries 100,000 to 150,000 clones, 85% of them seen once, and the ten largest clones take around 6.3%. Sequencing was done on a sample of peripheral blood. These receptors all come from a man older than 75 with active or convalescent COVID-19.

The chain uses TRBV24-1 and TRBJ1-4, with 7 bases aligning to TRBD1. Germline-derived CDR1 and CDR2 are KGHDR and SFDVKD. Germline trimming cut 7 bases from V and 7 bases from J; bases unmatched to any gene: 8. The CDR3 has 14 residues. This CDR3 reads CATSATGRGEKLFF. CDR3 bases: TGTGCCACCAGCGCGACAGGGAGAGGTGAAAAACTGTTTTTT.

The V and J genes are TRBV7-8 and TRBJ1-1; TRBD1 might be the D (6 bases). In germline, CDR1 is SGHVS, CDR2 FQNEAQ. CDR3 length equals 17 residues. Trimming cost V 1 base and J 4 bases, with 19 bases left between them. In DNA, the CDR3 is TGTGCCAGCAGCTTAGTGGGGGGGCATTACGGTGGCACTGAAGCTTTCTTT. It translates to CASSLVGGHYGGTEAFF.

The V and J genes are TRBV4-2 and TRBJ1-3; D not certain. V lost 0 bases, J lost 1 base, and 10 bases lay in between. Germline values: CDR1 LGHNA, CDR2 YNFKEQ. The CDR3 totals 16 residues. The CDR3, as DNA: TGTGCCAGCAGCCAAGATCGTCCGGGATCTGGAAACACCATATATTTT. Its protein product is CASSQDRPGSGNTIYF.

This sequence joins TRBV29-1 and TRBJ1-4; D is perhaps TRBD1 (5 bases). V lost 2 bases and J lost 7, with 14 bases in between. CDR1 SQVTM and CDR2 ANQGSEA come from the germline V gene. The CDR3 covers 14 residues. CDR3 residues: CSVEWVGRPEKLFF. The CDR3 DNA is TGCAGCGTTGAATGGGTGGGGCGCCCTGAAAAACTGTTTTTT.

On this clone itself: Germline is not matched at one junction end, which may reflect a read error. The chain joins TRBV6-6 to TRBJ2-6; D not resolved. This CDR3 has 15 amino acids. Germline CDR1 and CDR2: MNHNY and SVGAGI (reference sequence). The CDR3 region is CASSYWASGSNVLTF. DNA for the CDR3: TGTGCCAGCAGTTACTGGGCCTCTGGGTCCAACGTCCTGACTTTC.

J is TRBJ2-2 and V is TRBV4-1, with TRBD1 matching over 10 bases. J gave up 0 bases and V 5 bases, and 3 bases lay outside the gene matches. Germline V lookup: CDR1 MGHRA, CDR2 YSYEKL. The CDR3 is 16 amino acids. The CDR3: CASSTDRGTNTGELFF. CDR3 coding DNA: TGCGCCAGCAGCACGGACAGGGGGACGAACACCGGGGAGCTGTTTTTT.

This clone has only one observation. This sequence joins TRBV7-9 and TRBJ1-4, with D possibly TRBD1 on 5 matching bases. The CDR3 runs to 12 residues. Germline CDR1 SEHNR, CDR2 FQNEAQ (reference sequence). Trimming removed 2 bases from V and 8 bases from J, with 6 bases in between. CDR3 DNA sequence: TGTGCCAGCAGCTTACGACAGGAAAAACTGTTTTTT. Protein: CASSLRQEKLFF.

The rearrangement joins TRBV28 to TRBJ2-7, with 7 nucleotides matching TRBD2. CDR1 and CDR2 from the germline V gene are MDHEN and SYDVKM. There are 15 residues in the CDR3. Trimming took 3 bases from V and 5 from J; bases not matched to a gene: 10. CDR3 region: CASSFGAGMGHEQYF. Here the CDR3 DNA reads TGTGCCAGCAGTTTCGGAGCGGGGATGGGCCACGAGCAGTACTTC.

The J gene is TRBJ2-7, the V gene TRBV5-3, with D possibly being TRBD2 (5 bases). Being an ORF, TRBV5-3 has a function that is uncertain. Deletions cut 4 bases from V and 2 bases from J, with 19 bases between. The CDR3 is 16 amino acids. In nucleotides, the CDR3 is TGTGCCAGAAGCGGGAGCGACTTGGTGGAGGCCTACGAGCAGTACTTC. Translating gives CARSGSDLVEAYEQYF.

V gene TRBV5-1 combines with J gene TRBJ2-1; tentatively, D is TRBD2 (6 bases). V lost 0 bases and J lost 0, with 10 bases in between. Germline CDR1 reads SGHRS; CDR2 reads YFSETQ. The length of the CDR3 is 16 residues. CDR3 region: CASSLDGGSSYNEQFF. Written as DNA, the CDR3 is TGCGCCAGCAGCTTGGACGGAGGGAGCTCCTACAATGAGCAGTTCTTC.

The chain is built from TRBV7-8 and TRBJ2-7; 11 bases line up with TRBD2. V gave up 2 bases and J gave up 4 bases; unmatched junction bases: 4. The CDR3 contains 15 residues. Germline loops: CDR1 SGHVS, CDR2 FQNEAQ. The CDR3 loop reads CASSLPSGRKYEQYF. The CDR3 DNA sequence: TGTGCCAGCAGCTTACCTAGCGGGAGGAAGTACGAGCAGTACTTC. Based on the CDR3 plus reference TRBV7-8 and TRBJ2-7, the full variable domain is GAGVSQSPRYKVAKRGQDVALRCDPISGHVSLFWYQQALGQGPEFLTYFQNEAQLDKSGLPSDRFFAERPEGSVSTLKIQRTQQEDSAVYLCASSLPSGRKYEQYFGPGTRLTVT.

The J gene is TRBJ2-3, the V gene TRBV7-7; a possible D gene is TRBD2 (5 bases). CDR1 and CDR2 (germline): SSHAT, FNYEAQ (reference sequence). CDR3 length: 15 residues. V lost 1 base, J lost 2 bases, and 10 bases lay in between. The CDR3 DNA sequence: TGTGCCAGCAGCTTAGGAAGCGGCATCACAGATACGCAGTATTTT. It yields the protein CASSLGSGITDTQYF.

Here the CDR3 DNA reads TGTGCCAGCAGCTTAGAGGAGGCTCTCAATGAGCAGTTCTTC. It translates to CASSLEEALNEQFF. This chain joins TRBV7-2 and TRBJ2-1, with D perhaps TRBD2 (5 bases). Trimming left V 1 base short and J 6 bases short, with 10 bases between. Looked up from germline, CDR1 is SGHTA and CDR2 is FQGNSA. This CDR3 is 14 amino acids long.

This rearrangement joins TRBV5-4 to TRBJ2-2; TRBD1 is a possible D gene (5 bases). V lost 1 base, J lost 3 bases, and 13 bases lay in between. The V gene's germline CDR1 is SGHNT and CDR2 YYREEE (reference sequence). This CDR3 has 16 residues. CDR3 region: CASSLRSRQHTGELFF. The CDR3 DNA reads TGTGCCAGCAGCTTGCGATCGCGACAGCACACCGGGGAGCTGTTTTTT.